This is a list of T cell receptor beta chains from one sample in a study of cytomegalovirus exposure and HLA in healthy donors. The data were produced by immunoSEQ multiplex PCR, yet TCRdb's version contains in-frame clones alone and is incomplete. Of 95,000 to 150,000 clones in the sample, roughly 80% were seen once. The sample comprised PBMCs. Source of these receptors: a man between 18 and 29 years old in good health and CMV-seropositive. CDR3s include the opening cysteine and the closing phenylalanine or tryptophan. The order of the fields is clone size, D gene, J gene, V gene, CDR3 DNA, CDR3 protein. D genes are given only for firm matches. Where a row states a size, it is once, few, many or the class of an expanded clone; other rows omit it.

>-|-|TRBJ2-5|TRBV19
TGTGCCAGTAGTGGCGTCGGCGGGTGGCAAGAGACCCAGTACTTC
CASSGVGGWQETQYF
>-|-|TRBJ1-3|TRBV6-6
TGTGCCAGCAGTTACTCGGGCGAGACCTCTGGAAACACCATATATTTT
CASSYSGETSGNTIYF
>-|TRBD1|TRBJ1-1|TRBV23-1
TGCGCCAGCAGTCACCCCTCCTGGACAGGGGTTTTCGTTGGATACACTGAAGCTTTCTTT
CASSHPSWTGVFVGYTEAFF
>-|-|TRBJ1-3|TRBV18
TGTGCCAGCTCACCCGGGGTTTCAACCGGGTTGACCGCGTCTGGAAACACCATATATTTT
CASSPGVSTGLTASGNTIYF
>-|-|TRBJ1-1|TRBV7-6
TGTGCCAGCAGCTCGGCAGGGTTGAACACTGAAGCTTTCTTT
CASSSAGLNTEAFF
>-|-|TRBJ2-3|TRBV7-8
TGTGCCAGCAGCTTTTTACCCGAGAGGAACACAGATACGCAGTATTTT
CASSFLPERNTDTQYF
>-|TRBD1|TRBJ2-7|TRBV6-6
TGTGCCAGCACCCTAGGGGGGACAGGGAGCTACGAGCAGTACTTC
CASTLGGTGSYEQYF
>-|-|TRBJ1-2|TRBV7-2
TGTGCCAGCAGCCGGGCAGGGGATAACTATGGCTACACCTTC
CASSRAGDNYGYTF
>-|-|TRBJ1-1|TRBV6-5
TGTGCCAGCAGTCGAGACACGGGATCTGAAGCTTTCTTT
CASSRDTGSEAFF
>few|-|TRBJ1-1|TRBV5-5
TGTGCCAGCAGCAACAGGCTAATGAACACTGAAGCTTTCTTT
CASSNRLMNTEAFF
>-|TRBD1|TRBJ1-1|TRBV9
TGTGCCAGCAGCCCTTCCGGGACAGGGCGCACTGAAGCTTTCTTT
CASSPSGTGRTEAFF
>-|TRBD2|TRBJ2-7|TRBV9
TGTGCCAGCAGCGTAGATAGCGGGAGTTACGAGCAGTACTTC
CASSVDSGSYEQYF
>-|-|TRBJ1-1|TRBV30
TGTGCCTGGAGCGGGGTTGGGGTAGAAGCTTTCTTT
CAWSGVGVEAFF
>-|-|TRBJ2-7|TRBV11-2
TGTGCCAGCAGAGGGGAGGCCTACGAGCAGTACTTC
CASRGEAYEQYF
>once|-|TRBJ1-5|TRBV5-1
TGCGCCAGCAGCCCGTCACCTCATAACAGGGAGAGTAGCAATCAGCCCCAGCATTTT
CASSPSPHNRESSNQPQHF
>-|-|TRBJ2-1|TRBV6-1
TGTGCCAGCAGTGATAGGACAAAGAGCTCCTACAATGAGCAGTTCTTC
CASSDRTKSSYNEQFF
>-|-|TRBJ2-3|TRBV9
TGTGCCAGCAGCGTAGCTGCAGGAACCTCCACAGATACGCAGTATTTT
CASSVAAGTSTDTQYF
>-|TRBD1|TRBJ2-7|TRBV2
TGTGCCAGCAGGAGGACTTTGACAGGGAGCTCCTACGAGCAGTACTTC
CASRRTLTGSSYEQYF
>few|-|TRBJ1-1|TRBV2
TGTGCCAGCAGTGAAGACAGGGAGGGAGGCGGACGTTTCGCTTTCTTT
CASSEDREGGGRFAFF
>-|-|TRBJ2-6|TRBV7-8
TGTGCCAGCAGCTTAGTTTGGACAGTAGGGGCGTCGTCTGGGGCCAACGTCCTGACTTTC
CASSLVWTVGASSGANVLTF
>-|TRBD2|TRBJ2-7|TRBV7-2
TGTGCCAGCAGCTTGGGGTTGAGCGGGAGTCACTACGAGCAGTACTTC
CASSLGLSGSHYEQYF
>-|-|TRBJ2-5|TRBV2
TGTGCCAGCAGTGAAGCCGGCGGCAAAGAGACCCAGTACTTC
CASSEAGGKETQYF
>-|TRBD2|TRBJ2-5|TRBV27
TGTGCCAGCAGTTTATCGTTCCCCCCCCCTAGCGGGGGTGGGGCCCAGTACTTC
CASSLSFPPPSGGGAQYF
>-|-|TRBJ1-4|TRBV5-1
TGCGCCAGCAGCTTGGCAGGGCGGAAACTGTTTTTT
CASSLAGRKLFF
>-|-|TRBJ1-1|TRBV19
TGTGCCAGTAGTACCTCCGGGGACACTGAAGCTTTCTTT
CASSTSGDTEAFF
>-|-|TRBJ2-2|TRBV27
TGTGCCAGCAGTTTAATGGACAGCAACACCGGGGAGCTGTTTTTT
CASSLMDSNTGELFF
>-|-|TRBJ1-5|TRBV6-1
TGTGCCAGCAGTGAAGAGCGTAATCAGCCCCAGCATTTT
CASSEERNQPQHF